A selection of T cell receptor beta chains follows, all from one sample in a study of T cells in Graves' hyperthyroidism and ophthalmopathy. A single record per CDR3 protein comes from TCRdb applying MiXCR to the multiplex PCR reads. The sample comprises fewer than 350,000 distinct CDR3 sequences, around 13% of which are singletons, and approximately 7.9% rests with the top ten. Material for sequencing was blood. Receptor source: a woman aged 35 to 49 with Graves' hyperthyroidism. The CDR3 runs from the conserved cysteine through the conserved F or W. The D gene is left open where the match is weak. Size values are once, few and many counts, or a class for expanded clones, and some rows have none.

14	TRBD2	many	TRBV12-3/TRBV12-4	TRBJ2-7	TGTGCCAGTGGGGGGGGGACTAGCGGCTACGAGCAGTACTTC	CASGGGTSGYEQYF
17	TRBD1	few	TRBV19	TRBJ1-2	TGTGCCAGTAGGCAGGGGGGGCGTGTAACTTCGAACTATGGCTACACCTTC	CASRQGGRVTSNYGYTF
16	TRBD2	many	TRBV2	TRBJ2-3	TGTGCCAGCAGTCGACGCACTAGCGGGAGTACAGATACGCAGTATTTT	CASSRRTSGSTDTQYF
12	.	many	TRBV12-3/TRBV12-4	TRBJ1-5	TGTGCCAGCAGTAACCCCAATCAGCCCCAGCATTTT	CASSNPNQPQHF
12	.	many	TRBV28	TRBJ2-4	TGTGCCAGTGAGGCAGGGGCGGACATTCAGTACTTC	CASEAGADIQYF
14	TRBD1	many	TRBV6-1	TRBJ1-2	TGTGCCAGCAGTGTTCGGGACAGGGTGATCGGCTACACCTTC	CASSVRDRVIGYTF
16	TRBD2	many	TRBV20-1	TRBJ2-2	TGCAGTGCTAGAGATAAGGCTAGCGGGACCGCCGGGGAGCTGTTTTTT	CSARDKASGTAGELFF
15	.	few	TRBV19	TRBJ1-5	TGTGCCAGTAGTCTCGTAACAGGGAGCAATCAGCCCCAGCATTTT	CASSLVTGSNQPQHF
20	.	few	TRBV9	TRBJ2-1	TGTGCCAGCAGCACCCCGGTGGGGGGCCGCCGGGGAGAGAGCGTCAATGAGCAGTTCTTC	CASSTPVGGRRGESVNEQFF
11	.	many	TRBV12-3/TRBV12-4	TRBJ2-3	TGTGCCAGCAGTCAACGTCAAGCGCAGTATTTT	CASSQRQAQYF
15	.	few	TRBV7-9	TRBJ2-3	TGTGCCAGCACTATAGACCCGGCCTATGGGGATACGCAGTATTTT	CASTIDPAYGDTQYF
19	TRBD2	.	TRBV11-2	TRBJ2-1	TGTGCCAGCAGCTTGGGGTCTGACGGACTAGCGGGAGTCTACAATGAGCAGTTCTTC	CASSLGSDGLAGVYNEQFF
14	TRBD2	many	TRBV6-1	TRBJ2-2	TGTGCCAGCAGTTACGGGGCGGGAGTCGGGGAGCTGTTTTTT	CASSYGAGVGELFF
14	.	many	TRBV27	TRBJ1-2	TGTGCCAGCAGTTTGAGGGTCGCCAGCTATGGCTACACCTTC	CASSLRVASYGYTF
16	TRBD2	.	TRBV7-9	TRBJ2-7	TGTGCCAGCAGCCGGGGGGGACGGAAGAGCTCCTACGAGCAGTACTTC	CASSRGGRKSSYEQYF
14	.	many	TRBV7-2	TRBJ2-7	TGTGCCAGCAGCTTTTCCAGAATTACCTACGAGCAGTACTTC	CASSFSRITYEQYF
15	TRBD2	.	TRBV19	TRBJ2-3	TGTGCCAGTAGGGCCCCGGGACTAGCCGTTGATACGCAGTATTTT	CASRAPGLAVDTQYF
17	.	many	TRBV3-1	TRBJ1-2	TGTGCCAGCAGCCAAGATGGACCCCTAGGGGGGAACTATGGCTACACCTTC	CASSQDGPLGGNYGYTF
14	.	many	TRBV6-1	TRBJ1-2	TGTGCCAGCAGTTCAGTCGGGGTTAACTATGGCTACACCTTC	CASSSVGVNYGYTF
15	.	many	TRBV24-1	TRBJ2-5	TGTGCCACCAGTGACAGGCACGGACTTCAAGAGACCCAGTACTTC	CATSDRHGLQETQYF
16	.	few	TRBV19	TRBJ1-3	TGTGCCAGTAGTGCTTCAACGCAGACCTCTGGAAACACCATATATTTT	CASSASTQTSGNTIYF
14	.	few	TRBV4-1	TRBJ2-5	TGCGCAGAAGGGACGAGGCAGGTCCAAGAGACCCAGTACTTC	CAEGTRQVQETQYF
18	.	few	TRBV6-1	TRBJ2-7	TGTGCCAGCAGTGAAGCGCGGATGAACGGGGCCCCCCCCTACGAGCAGTACTTC	CASSEARMNGAPPYEQYF
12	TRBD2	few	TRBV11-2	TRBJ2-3	TGTGCCAGCAGCCCCACGGGAGGCACGCAGTGTTTT	CASSPTGGTQCF
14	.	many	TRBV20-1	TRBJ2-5	TGCAGTGCTAGGGAGGAGGGCCCCGGGGAGACCCAGTACTTC	CSAREEGPGETQYF
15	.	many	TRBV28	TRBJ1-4	TGTGCCAGCAGTGCCCACAGTTTGGCTAATGAAAAACTGTTTTTT	CASSAHSLANEKLFF
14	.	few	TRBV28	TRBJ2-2	TGTGCCAGCAGAAATGCCGGGGTGGCCGGGGAGCTGTTTTTT	CASRNAGVAGELFF
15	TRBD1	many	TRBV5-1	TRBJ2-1	TGCGCCAGCAGTGAATTGGGACAGGGGGCAAATGAGCAGTTCTTC	CASSELGQGANEQFF
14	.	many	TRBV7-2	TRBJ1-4	TGTGCCAGCAGCTTAGGGTGGGGGAATGAAAAACTGTTTTTT	CASSLGWGNEKLFF
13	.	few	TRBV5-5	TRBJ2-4	TGTGCCAGCAGCCAAGAACCTTGGGACATTCAGTACTTC	CASSQEPWDIQYF
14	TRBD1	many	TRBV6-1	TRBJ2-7	TGTGCCAGCAGTCAGACAGGGAACTCCTACGAGCAGTACTTC	CASSQTGNSYEQYF
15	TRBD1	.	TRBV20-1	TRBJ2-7	TGCAGTGCTCCCAGGGGAGGGACAGGGGGCGTCGAGCAGTACTTC	CSAPRGGTGGVEQYF